This TCR beta chain was sequenced for a study of cytomegalovirus exposure and HLA in healthy donors. Study-level results: Confirmation in vitro established that three CMV-associated chains were specific for CMV antigens. Within an earlier analysis, most TCR beta V segments proved productive either about 87% or about 30% of the time.

PCR involved 60 Vbeta and 13 Jbeta primers. TCRdb keeps only in-frame clones here, not all; method: immunoSEQ multiplex PCR. The sample carries over 150,000 clones, 81% recorded once. Unrecorded immune exposure was likely among donors, who were nominally healthy when sampled. This clone was counted once. What it binds is not known. Sample: PBMCs. The TCR was taken from a woman in her forties or fifties in good health and CMV-seronegative.

The DNA of the CDR3 is TGTGCCTGGGCCACCCGGGACAGGGACACCGGGGAGCTGTTTTTT. Translating it yields CAWATRDRDTGELFF. The V call is TRBV30, the J call TRBJ2-2, with TRBD1 identical over 9 bases. The germline V gene encodes CDR1 GTSNPN and CDR2 SVGIG (reference sequence). With V trimmed by 5 bases and J by 3 bases, 7 bases remained unmatched. The CDR3 runs to 15 residues.